Included here is one TCR beta chain sequence, with context. Germline loops: CDR1 MDHEN, CDR2 SYDVKM. This CDR3 contains 17 residues. V lost 3 bases and J lost 1, with 18 bases in between. Approximately 9.1 milliliters was the volume of peripheral blood drawn from each donor. The sample comes from a study of blood T cells in healthy people across ages. Study-wide background: T cells yielded about one barcoded beta molecule per two cells through template switching.

PCR was performed a second time for about 6 to 12 cycles using a sample-barcoded 5' primer and a J-beta primer mix. One entry per CDR3 protein results from TCRdb running MiXCR on the 5' RACE reads. The sample has approximately 780,000 distinct CDR3 sequences, about a quarter seen once; the top ten hold around 3%. The same data also contributed to another study, on T cells of mothers and their children. That paper states: Roughly six children and their three healthy Caucasian mothers were the donors.

This chain links TRBV28 with TRBJ2-5; D is unresolved. The sequence derives from a boy between 10 and 17 years old in good health. The sequencing input was blood. CDR3 coding DNA: TGTGCCAGCAGTTTCTATCCCGAGGCAGCCCTCCAAGAGACCCAGTACTTC. Protein product: CASSFYPEAALQETQYF.